This T cell receptor beta chain appears in the sequencing data of a study of technical replicates of blood from a handful of donors. Measured with immunoSEQ multiplex PCR; TCRdb has only the in-frame clones, and not every one. Altogether fewer than 100,000 clones are present, around 97% being singletons, with the ten largest covering 0.18%. Germline-derived CDR1 and CDR2 are SGHRS and YFSETQ. V lost 3 bases, J lost 1 base, and 9 bases stayed unmatched. The CDR3 length is 16 residues. The gene calls are TRBV5-1 and TRBJ2-5, with 7 bases aligning to TRBD1. The sequence was obtained from a human donor in good health. Sequenced input: T cells isolated from PBMCs. CDR3 residues: CASSWVSRDSQETQYF. CDR3 bases: TGCGCCAGCAGCTGGGTTAGCCGGGACAGCCAAGAGACCCAGTACTTC.